Listed below are T cell receptor beta chains from one sample, sequenced in a study of T cell changes during pregnancy in multiple sclerosis. Generated by immunoSEQ multiplex PCR, the TCRdb table keeps only in-frame clones and is missing some. The table has about 44,000 clones, under 95% seen once; the top ten hold 0.52%. Sequencing was performed on CD4+ T cells from peripheral blood mononuclear cells, taken in the third trimester of pregnancy. The receptors originated from a female donor with multiple sclerosis, enrolled in a pregnancy study. Each CDR3 is given with its conserved first and last residue. A D gene is named only where the DNA matches it firmly. Clone size is stated in some rows and not others, as once, few, many or a class when expanded.

abundance: NA; v_gene: TRBV21-1; j_gene: TRBJ2-1; d_gene: NA; CDR3aa: CASSKVGGRYNEQFF; CDR3nt: TGTGCCAGCAGCAAGGTTGGCGGGAGGTACAATGAGCAGTTCTTC
abundance: NA; v_gene: TRBV18; j_gene: TRBJ2-7; d_gene: NA; CDR3aa: CASSPDRLGEQYF; CDR3nt: TGTGCCAGCTCACCCGACAGGTTAGGCGAGCAGTACTTC
abundance: NA; v_gene: TRBV7-2; j_gene: TRBJ2-7; d_gene: TRBD2; CDR3aa: CASRSSRTSGSYEQYF; CDR3nt: TGTGCCAGCAGATCGTCCCGGACTAGCGGGTCCTACGAGCAGTACTTC
abundance: few; v_gene: TRBV7-2; j_gene: TRBJ2-1; d_gene: TRBD2; CDR3aa: CASSLSPAGGLNEQFF; CDR3nt: TGTGCCAGCAGCTTATCCCCAGCGGGAGGACTCAATGAGCAGTTCTTC
abundance: once; v_gene: TRBV18; j_gene: TRBJ1-6; d_gene: TRBD1; CDR3aa: CASSPTGQDKPLHF; CDR3nt: TGTGCCAGCTCACCGACCGGACAGGATAAACCCCTCCACTTT
abundance: NA; v_gene: TRBV7-9; j_gene: TRBJ2-1; d_gene: TRBD2; CDR3aa: CASSFLAGGEQFF; CDR3nt: TGTGCCAGCAGCTTCCTAGCGGGTGGTGAGCAGTTCTTC
abundance: NA; v_gene: TRBV5-1; j_gene: TRBJ2-2; d_gene: TRBD1; CDR3aa: CASSYAGTENTGELFF; CDR3nt: TGCGCCAGCAGTTATGCCGGGACAGAGAACACCGGGGAGCTGTTTTTT
abundance: NA; v_gene: TRBV19; j_gene: TRBJ2-1; d_gene: TRBD2; CDR3aa: CATSGSGSPVGEQFF; CDR3nt: TGTGCCACGTCCGGAAGCGGGAGCCCCGTAGGTGAGCAGTTCTTC
abundance: NA; v_gene: TRBV12-5; j_gene: TRBJ1-1; d_gene: NA; CDR3aa: CASGLFSPGAATEAFF; CDR3nt: TGTGCTAGTGGTTTGTTTTCCCCGGGAGCGGCCACTGAAGCTTTCTTT
abundance: NA; v_gene: TRBV19; j_gene: TRBJ2-5; d_gene: TRBD2; CDR3aa: CASSIRQQRGQETQYF; CDR3nt: TGTGCCAGTAGTATTAGGCAACAGCGGGGCCAAGAGACCCAGTACTTC
abundance: NA; v_gene: TRBV18; j_gene: TRBJ2-5; d_gene: TRBD2; CDR3aa: CASSPQSGEETQYF; CDR3nt: TGTGCCAGCTCACCACAGAGCGGGGAAGAGACCCAGTACTTC
abundance: NA; v_gene: TRBV29-1; j_gene: TRBJ2-3; d_gene: NA; CDR3aa: CSSRESDTQYF; CDR3nt: TGCAGCTCCCGGGAATCGGATACGCAGTATTTT
abundance: NA; v_gene: TRBV19; j_gene: TRBJ2-7; d_gene: TRBD1; CDR3aa: CASSDRGLGEQYF; CDR3nt: TGTGCCAGTAGTGACAGGGGGCTCGGCGAGCAGTACTTC
abundance: NA; v_gene: TRBV11-3; j_gene: TRBJ1-2; d_gene: TRBD1; CDR3aa: CASSYRLGTDLLYGYTF; CDR3nt: TGTGCCAGCAGCTATCGGTTAGGGACAGATCTCCTCTATGGCTACACCTTC
abundance: NA; v_gene: TRBV28; j_gene: TRBJ1-2; d_gene: TRBD1; CDR3aa: CASSPPGQGALGGYTF; CDR3nt: TGTGCCAGCAGTCCACCGGGACAGGGGGCTTTGGGTGGCTACACCTTC
abundance: NA; v_gene: TRBV6-1; j_gene: TRBJ2-1; d_gene: NA; CDR3aa: CAGAFVSSYNEQFF; CDR3nt: TGTGCCGGGGCCTTTGTCAGCTCCTACAATGAGCAGTTCTTC
abundance: NA; v_gene: TRBV7-9; j_gene: TRBJ2-3; d_gene: NA; CDR3aa: CASSLAEGGLSTDTQYF; CDR3nt: TGTGCCAGCAGCTTAGCGGAGGGCGGGTTAAGCACAGATACGCAGTATTTT
abundance: once; v_gene: TRBV11-3; j_gene: TRBJ2-3; d_gene: TRBD2; CDR3aa: CASSSSGLAGGDTQYF; CDR3nt: TGTGCCAGCAGCTCATCGGGACTAGCGGGAGGGGATACGCAGTATTTT
abundance: NA; v_gene: TRBV7-2; j_gene: TRBJ2-1; d_gene: NA; CDR3aa: CASSLVVLADNEQFF; CDR3nt: TGTGCCAGCAGCTTGGTTGTGTTAGCGGACAATGAGCAGTTCTTC
abundance: NA; v_gene: TRBV4-1; j_gene: TRBJ1-1; d_gene: NA; CDR3aa: CASSQDPKTRGRDTEAFF; CDR3nt: TGCGCCAGCAGCCAAGATCCCAAAACCCGGGGGAGAGACACTGAAGCTTTCTTT
abundance: NA; v_gene: TRBV18; j_gene: TRBJ2-5; d_gene: TRBD2; CDR3aa: CASSPPRTSGQQETQYF; CDR3nt: TGTGCCAGCTCACCACCGAGAACTAGCGGGCAGCAAGAGACCCAGTACTTC
abundance: once; v_gene: TRBV18; j_gene: TRBJ1-1; d_gene: NA; CDR3aa: CASSPTPLTGLQNTEAFF; CDR3nt: TGTGCCAGCTCACCAACTCCACTGACGGGACTACAGAACACTGAAGCTTTCTTT
abundance: NA; v_gene: TRBV4-3; j_gene: TRBJ2-7; d_gene: NA; CDR3aa: CASSQEAGVGYEQYF; CDR3nt: TGCGCCAGCAGCCAAGAGGCAGGGGTGGGGTACGAGCAGTACTTC
abundance: NA; v_gene: TRBV5-1; j_gene: TRBJ2-7; d_gene: TRBD2; CDR3aa: CASSLEGRASYEQYF; CDR3nt: TGCGCCAGCAGCTTGGAGGGGAGGGCCTCCTACGAGCAGTACTTC
abundance: NA; v_gene: TRBV27; j_gene: TRBJ2-1; d_gene: TRBD2; CDR3aa: CASSLRREGNEQFF; CDR3nt: TGTGCCAGCAGTTTACGACGGGAGGGAAATGAGCAGTTCTTC
abundance: NA; v_gene: TRBV5-4; j_gene: TRBJ1-6; d_gene: NA; CDR3aa: CASSLDRSPLHF; CDR3nt: TGTGCCAGCAGCTTGGACAGATCACCCCTCCACTTT
abundance: NA; v_gene: TRBV28; j_gene: TRBJ1-2; d_gene: NA; CDR3aa: CASSPAGTLNYGYTF; CDR3nt: TGTGCCAGCAGCCCCGCGGGCACTTTAAACTATGGCTACACCTTC
abundance: NA; v_gene: TRBV19; j_gene: TRBJ2-7; d_gene: TRBD2; CDR3aa: CASSIELAGAYEQYF; CDR3nt: TGTGCCAGTAGTATCGAGCTAGCGGGAGCTTACGAGCAGTACTTC
abundance: NA; v_gene: TRBV29-1; j_gene: TRBJ2-1; d_gene: NA; CDR3aa: CSVELAFPPEQFF; CDR3nt: TGCAGCGTTGAACTAGCGTTCCCCCCTGAGCAGTTCTTC
abundance: NA; v_gene: TRBV29-1; j_gene: TRBJ2-5; d_gene: NA; CDR3aa: CSVGGPEQETQYF; CDR3nt: TGCAGCGTTGGAGGTCCAGAACAAGAGACCCAGTACTTC
abundance: NA; v_gene: TRBV20-1; j_gene: TRBJ2-1; d_gene: NA; CDR3aa: CSAAPQYEQFF; CDR3nt: TGCAGTGCTGCCCCTCAGTATGAGCAGTTCTTC
abundance: NA; v_gene: TRBV4-3; j_gene: TRBJ2-3; d_gene: TRBD2; CDR3aa: CASSQGDAGVYDTQYF; CDR3nt: TGCGCCAGCAGCCAAGGAGACGCGGGAGTGTACGATACGCAGTATTTT
abundance: NA; v_gene: TRBV18; j_gene: TRBJ1-2; d_gene: NA; CDR3aa: CASSPFARVSGYTF; CDR3nt: TGTGCCAGCTCACCATTCGCCAGGGTCTCTGGCTACACCTTC
abundance: NA; v_gene: TRBV19; j_gene: TRBJ2-1; d_gene: NA; CDR3aa: CASSLPPYNEQFF; CDR3nt: TGTGCCAGTAGTCTCCCCCCCTACAATGAGCAGTTCTTC
abundance: NA; v_gene: TRBV29-1; j_gene: TRBJ2-3; d_gene: TRBD2; CDR3aa: CSLRDSGSADTQYF; CDR3nt: TGCAGCCTTCGGGATAGCGGGAGCGCAGATACGCAGTATTTT
abundance: NA; v_gene: TRBV11-3; j_gene: TRBJ2-5; d_gene: TRBD2; CDR3aa: CASRASGRAEETQYF; CDR3nt: TGTGCCAGCAGAGCTAGCGGGAGGGCGGAGGAGACCCAGTACTTC
abundance: once; v_gene: TRBV19; j_gene: TRBJ2-5; d_gene: NA; CDR3aa: CASSGGRQETQYF; CDR3nt: TGTGCCAGTAGTGGCGGCAGACAAGAGACCCAGTACTTC
abundance: NA; v_gene: TRBV5-6; j_gene: TRBJ1-2; d_gene: NA; CDR3aa: CASSAGRGVKDYGYTF; CDR3nt: TGTGCCAGCAGCGCGGGCCGCGGGGTTAAGGACTATGGCTACACCTTC
abundance: NA; v_gene: TRBV29-1; j_gene: TRBJ2-2; d_gene: TRBD2; CDR3aa: CSVGAGGANTGELFF; CDR3nt: TGCAGCGTTGGAGCGGGAGGCGCGAACACCGGGGAGCTGTTTTTT
abundance: NA; v_gene: TRBV4-3; j_gene: TRBJ1-2; d_gene: TRBD1; CDR3aa: CASSQVAGTVERGYTF; CDR3nt: TGCGCCAGCAGCCAAGTAGCCGGGACAGTCGAACGCGGCTACACCTTC
abundance: NA; v_gene: TRBV14; j_gene: TRBJ1-2; d_gene: TRBD1; CDR3aa: CASSLGQGRLYGYTF; CDR3nt: TGTGCCAGCAGCCTTGGACAGGGCAGGCTCTATGGCTACACCTTC
abundance: NA; v_gene: TRBV7-3; j_gene: TRBJ2-1; d_gene: NA; CDR3aa: CASSLVSVGLNEQFF; CDR3nt: TGTGCCAGCAGCTTGGTTAGCGTGGGTCTCAATGAGCAGTTCTTC
abundance: NA; v_gene: TRBV27; j_gene: TRBJ2-3; d_gene: TRBD2; CDR3aa: CASSSGRATDTQYF; CDR3nt: TGTGCCAGCAGTAGCGGGAGGGCGACAGATACGCAGTATTTT
abundance: NA; v_gene: TRBV7-9; j_gene: TRBJ2-7; d_gene: TRBD1; CDR3aa: CASNEQTGDEQYF; CDR3nt: TGTGCCAGCAACGAGCAAACAGGGGACGAGCAGTACTTC
abundance: once; v_gene: TRBV5-6; j_gene: TRBJ2-6; d_gene: TRBD1; CDR3aa: CASRTGGVPGANVLTF; CDR3nt: TGTGCCAGCAGGACAGGGGGCGTGCCCGGGGCCAACGTCCTGACTTTC
abundance: NA; v_gene: TRBV7-2; j_gene: TRBJ2-5; d_gene: NA; CDR3aa: CASSFPGQKETQYF; CDR3nt: TGTGCCAGCAGCTTCCCGGGACAAAAAGAGACCCAGTACTTC
abundance: NA; v_gene: TRBV10-3; j_gene: TRBJ1-1; d_gene: NA; CDR3aa: CATRSRQPGGTEAFF; CDR3nt: TGTGCCACCAGGAGTCGGCAGCCCGGCGGCACTGAAGCTTTCTTT
abundance: NA; v_gene: TRBV18; j_gene: TRBJ1-5; d_gene: NA; CDR3aa: CASSPGQISNQPQHF; CDR3nt: TGTGCCAGCTCCCCCGGACAAATTAGCAATCAGCCCCAGCATTTT
abundance: NA; v_gene: TRBV5-6; j_gene: TRBJ1-2; d_gene: NA; CDR3aa: CASLALGQVHGYTF; CDR3nt: TGTGCCAGCCTTGCGCTGGGACAAGTTCATGGCTACACCTTC
abundance: NA; v_gene: TRBV10-3; j_gene: TRBJ2-7; d_gene: TRBD2; CDR3aa: CAIRAGVGDEQYF; CDR3nt: TGTGCCATCCGAGCGGGAGTCGGCGACGAGCAGTACTTC